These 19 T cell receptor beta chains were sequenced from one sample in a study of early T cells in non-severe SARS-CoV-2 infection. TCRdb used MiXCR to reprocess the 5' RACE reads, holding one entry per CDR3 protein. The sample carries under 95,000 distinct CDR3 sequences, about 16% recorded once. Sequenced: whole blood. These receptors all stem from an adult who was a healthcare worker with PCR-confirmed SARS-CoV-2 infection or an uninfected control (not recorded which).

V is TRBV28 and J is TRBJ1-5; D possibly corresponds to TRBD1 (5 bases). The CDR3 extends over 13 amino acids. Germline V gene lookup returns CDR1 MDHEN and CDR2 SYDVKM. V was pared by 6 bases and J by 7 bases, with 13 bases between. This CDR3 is CASSLRARQPQHF. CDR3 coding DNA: TGTGCCAGCAGCCTCAGGGCGCGGCAGCCCCAGCATTTT.

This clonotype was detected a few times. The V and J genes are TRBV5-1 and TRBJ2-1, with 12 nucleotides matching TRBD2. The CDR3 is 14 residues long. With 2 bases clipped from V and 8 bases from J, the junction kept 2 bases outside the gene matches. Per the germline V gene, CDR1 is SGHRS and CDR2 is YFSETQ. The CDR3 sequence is CASSFLAGGDEQFF. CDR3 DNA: TGCGCCAGCAGCTTTCTAGCGGGAGGGGATGAGCAGTTCTTC. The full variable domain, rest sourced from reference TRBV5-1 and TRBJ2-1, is KAGVTQTPRYLIKTRGQQVTLSCSPISGHRSVSWYQQTPGQGLQFLFEYFSETQRNKGNFPGRFSGRQFSNSRSEMNVSTLELGDSALYLCASSFLAGGDEQFFGPGTRLTVL.

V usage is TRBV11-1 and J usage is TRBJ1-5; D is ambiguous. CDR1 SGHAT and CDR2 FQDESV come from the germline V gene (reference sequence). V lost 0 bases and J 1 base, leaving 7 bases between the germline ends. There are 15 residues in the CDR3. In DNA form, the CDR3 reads TGTGCCAGCAGCTTAGCGGAGAGCAGCAATCAGCCCCAGCATTTT. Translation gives CASSLAESSNQPQHF.

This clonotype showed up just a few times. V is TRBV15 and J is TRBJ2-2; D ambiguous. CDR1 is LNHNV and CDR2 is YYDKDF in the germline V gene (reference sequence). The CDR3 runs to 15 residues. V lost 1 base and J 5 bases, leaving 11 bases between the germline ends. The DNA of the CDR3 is TGTGCCACCAGCAGAGGACCCGGAGAAACCGGGGAGCTGTTTTTT. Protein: CATSRGPGETGELFF.

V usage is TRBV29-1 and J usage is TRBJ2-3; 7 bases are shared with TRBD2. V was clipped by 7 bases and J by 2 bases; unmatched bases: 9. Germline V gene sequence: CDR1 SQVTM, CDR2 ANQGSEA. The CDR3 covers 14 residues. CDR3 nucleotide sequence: TGCAGCGGGTACCCCAGCGGGAACACAGATACGCAGTATTTT. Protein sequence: CSGYPSGNTDTQYF.

The CDR3: CASSFSPTSWNEQFF. The CDR3 nucleotides read TGTGCCAGCAGCTTTAGTCCGACTAGCTGGAATGAGCAGTTCTTC. This chain links TRBV11-2 with TRBJ2-1, with 7 bases identical to TRBD2. The V and J ends lost 3 bases and 7 bases, in that order; junction bases with no gene match: 9. This CDR3 has 15 amino acids. Germline lookup yields CDR1 SGHAT and CDR2 FQNNGV.

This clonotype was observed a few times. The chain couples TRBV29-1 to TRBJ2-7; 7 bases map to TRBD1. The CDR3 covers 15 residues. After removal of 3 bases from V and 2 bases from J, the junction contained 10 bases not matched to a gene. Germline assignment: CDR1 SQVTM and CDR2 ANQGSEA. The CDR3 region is CSVEVGRDRTYEQYF. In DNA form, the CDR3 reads TGCAGCGTTGAGGTGGGCCGGGACAGAACCTACGAGCAGTACTTC.

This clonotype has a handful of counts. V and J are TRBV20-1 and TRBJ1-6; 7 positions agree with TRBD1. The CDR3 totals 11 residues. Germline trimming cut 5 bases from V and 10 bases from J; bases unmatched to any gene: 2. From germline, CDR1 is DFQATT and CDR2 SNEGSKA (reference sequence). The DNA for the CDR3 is TGCAGTGCTCGACAGGGCTCACCCCTCCACTTT. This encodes CSARQGSPLHF.

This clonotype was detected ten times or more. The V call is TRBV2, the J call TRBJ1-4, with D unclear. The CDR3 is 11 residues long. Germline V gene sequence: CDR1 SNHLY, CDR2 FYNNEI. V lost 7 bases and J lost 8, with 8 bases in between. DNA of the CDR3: TGTGCCAGCACCCCTGTCGAAAAACTGTTTTTT. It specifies CASTPVEKLFF.

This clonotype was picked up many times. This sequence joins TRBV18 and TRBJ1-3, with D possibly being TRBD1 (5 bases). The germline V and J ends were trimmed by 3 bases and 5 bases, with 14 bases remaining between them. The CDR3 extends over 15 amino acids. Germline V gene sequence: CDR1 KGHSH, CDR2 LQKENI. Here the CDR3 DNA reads TGTGCCAGCTCACCCGGAGCAGGGAGTCGAAACACCATATATTTT. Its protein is CASSPGAGSRNTIYF.

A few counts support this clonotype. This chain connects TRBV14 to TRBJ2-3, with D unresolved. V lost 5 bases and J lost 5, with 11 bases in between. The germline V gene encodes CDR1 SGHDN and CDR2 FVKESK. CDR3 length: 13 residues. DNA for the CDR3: TGTGCCAGCAGCTACTTAAATGGAGATACGCAGTATTTT. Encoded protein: CASSYLNGDTQYF.

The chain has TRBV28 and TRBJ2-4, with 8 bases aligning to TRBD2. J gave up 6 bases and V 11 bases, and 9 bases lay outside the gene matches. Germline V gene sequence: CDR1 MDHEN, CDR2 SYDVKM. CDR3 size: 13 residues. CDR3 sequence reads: CASGRGALNIQYF. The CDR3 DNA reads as TGTGCCTCAGGGCGGGGGGCCCTAAACATTCAGTACTTC.

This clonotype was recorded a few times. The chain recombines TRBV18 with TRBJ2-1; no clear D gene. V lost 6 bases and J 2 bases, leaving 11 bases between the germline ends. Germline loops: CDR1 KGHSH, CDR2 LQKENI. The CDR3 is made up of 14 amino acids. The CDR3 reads CASSPATAYNEQFF. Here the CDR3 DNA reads TGTGCCAGCTCCCCGGCAACTGCCTACAATGAGCAGTTCTTC.

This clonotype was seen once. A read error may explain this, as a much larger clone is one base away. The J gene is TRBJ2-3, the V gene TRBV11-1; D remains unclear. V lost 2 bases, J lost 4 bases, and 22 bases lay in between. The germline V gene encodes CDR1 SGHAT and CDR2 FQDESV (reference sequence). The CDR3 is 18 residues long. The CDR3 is CASSLPPSKSRSSDTQYF. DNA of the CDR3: TGTGCCAGCAGCTTACCGCCAAGTAAGTCCCGGTCCTCAGATACGCAGTATTTT.

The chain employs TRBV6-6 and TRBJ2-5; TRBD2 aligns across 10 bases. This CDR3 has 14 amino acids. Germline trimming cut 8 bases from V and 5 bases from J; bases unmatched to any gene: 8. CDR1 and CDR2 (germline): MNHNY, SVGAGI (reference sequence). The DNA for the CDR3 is TGTGCCAGCCGCGACAGCGGGAGGGCGGAGACCCAGTACTTC. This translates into CASRDSGRAETQYF.

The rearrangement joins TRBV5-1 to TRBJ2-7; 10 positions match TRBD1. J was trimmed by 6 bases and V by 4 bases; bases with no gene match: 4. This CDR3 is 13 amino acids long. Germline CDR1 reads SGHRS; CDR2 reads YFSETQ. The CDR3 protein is CASSRGTGAEQYF. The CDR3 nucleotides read TGCGCCAGCAGCCGAGGGACAGGGGCCGAGCAGTACTTC.

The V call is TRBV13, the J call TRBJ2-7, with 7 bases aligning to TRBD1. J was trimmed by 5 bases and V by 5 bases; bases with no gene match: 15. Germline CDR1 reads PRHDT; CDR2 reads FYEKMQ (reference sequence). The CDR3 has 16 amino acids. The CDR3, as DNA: TGTGCCAGCAGCGCGGCCGGACAGGTCTTTGTGGACGAGCAGTACTTC. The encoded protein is CASSAAGQVFVDEQYF.

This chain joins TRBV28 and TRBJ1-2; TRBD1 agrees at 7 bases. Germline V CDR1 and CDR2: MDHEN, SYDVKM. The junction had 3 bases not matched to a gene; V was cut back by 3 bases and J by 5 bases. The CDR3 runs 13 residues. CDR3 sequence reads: CASSLTGQYGYTF. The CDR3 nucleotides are TGTGCCAGCAGTTTGACAGGGCAGTATGGCTACACCTTC.

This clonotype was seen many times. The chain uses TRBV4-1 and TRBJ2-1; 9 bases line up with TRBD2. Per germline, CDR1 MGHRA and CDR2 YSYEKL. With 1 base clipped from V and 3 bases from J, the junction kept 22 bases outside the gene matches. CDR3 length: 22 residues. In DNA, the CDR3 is TGCGCCAGCAGCCAAGGGGTCAGGGCGACCAAGCGGGGGGTATTTTACTACAATGAGCAGTTCTTC. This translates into CASSQGVRATKRGVFYYNEQFF.